What follows is one TCR beta chain and its context. Sequencing was performed with immunoSEQ multiplex PCR; in TCRdb, only in-frame clones are kept and a portion is missing. The sample shows approximately 31,000 clones, roughly 90% of them seen only once. This entry belongs to a study of T cell changes during pregnancy in multiple sclerosis. Trimming at V came to 0 bases and at J to 5 bases, leaving 6 bases not matched to a gene. The CDR3 has 16 residues. The germline gives CDR1 MGHRA, CDR2 YSYEKL. The chain uses TRBV4-1 and TRBJ2-1; TRBD2 matches at 8 bases. The sample here was CD4+ T cells from peripheral blood mononuclear cells, taken in the second trimester of pregnancy. The sequence was obtained from a female donor in good health, enrolled as a control in a pregnancy study. CDR3 coding DNA: TGCGCCAGCAGCCAAGATACTAGCGGCGCTAACAATGAGCAGTTCTTC. Translation: CASSQDTSGANNEQFF.